These 5 T cell receptor beta chains were sequenced from one sample in a study of OX40 agonist ivuxolimab in advanced cancers. TCRdb's copy holds only in-frame clones and misses some; the assay was immunoSEQ multiplex PCR. The sample records almost 80,000 clones, around 80% being singletons. The input for sequencing was CD4+ or CD8+ T cells sorted from blood, taken in a trial of the OX40 agonist ivuxolimab. The receptors were gathered from an adult with an advanced solid tumor such as melanoma, head and neck, liver or kidney cancer.

The chain couples TRBV6-5 to TRBJ1-1; D not certain. Looked up from germline, CDR1 is MNHEY and CDR2 is SVGAGI. This CDR3 comprises 13 residues. V was clipped by 7 bases and J by 2 bases, with 11 bases between them. CDR3 in amino acids: CASTYGVNTEAFF. CDR3 sequence (DNA): TGTGCCAGCACGTACGGGGTTAACACTGAAGCTTTCTTT.

This chain uses TRBV7-2 with TRBJ2-3; weak D call: TRBD2 (5 bases). CDR1 SGHTA and CDR2 FQGNSA come from the germline V gene. Trimming took 5 bases from V and 4 from J, leaving 19 bases between them. CDR3 length: 16 amino acids. The CDR3 sequence: CASSPRVGRLPDTQYF. Here the CDR3 DNA reads TGTGCCAGCAGCCCGAGGGTAGGTCGTCTCCCAGATACGCAGTATTTT.

The CDR3 spells CASSEGPGYNEKLFF. The CDR3 coding sequence is TGTGCCAGCAGTGAAGGCCCGGGCTATAATGAAAAACTGTTTTTT. V gene TRBV2 combines with J gene TRBJ1-4; no clear D. Germline V gene sequence: CDR1 SNHLY, CDR2 FYNNEI. V lost 1 base, J lost 4 bases, and 10 bases lay in between. The CDR3 extends over 15 amino acids.

The rearrangement uses TRBV5-1 and TRBJ2-3; D gene ambiguous. V lost 4 bases to trimming and J lost 3 bases, with 15 bases between them. The CDR3 totals 15 residues. The V gene's germline CDR1 is SGHRS and CDR2 YFSETQ. CDR3 in DNA: TGCGCCAGCAGCCGGCAGACCCCGAGTACAGATACGCAGTATTTT. Residues: CASSRQTPSTDTQYF.

V usage is TRBV5-4 and J usage is TRBJ2-2; 10 positions agree with TRBD1. The CDR3 extends over 18 amino acids. Germline V CDR1 and CDR2: SGHNT, YYREEE (reference sequence). The ends lost 6 bases at V and 0 bases at J; junction bases unmatched: 11. Here the CDR3 reads CASTAGTGVSANTGELFF. In DNA form, the CDR3 reads TGTGCCAGCACCGCCGGGACAGGGGTCTCCGCGAACACCGGGGAGCTGTTTTTT.